Listed below are T cell receptor beta chains from one sample, sequenced in a study of cytomegalovirus exposure and HLA in healthy donors. The data were produced by immunoSEQ multiplex PCR, yet TCRdb's version contains in-frame clones alone and is incomplete. This table has fewer than 300,000 clones, roughly 80% appearing once. The sequenced sample was PBMCs. The receptors shown here come from a girl aged 2 to 9 in good health and CMV-seronegative. CDR3s include the opening cysteine and the closing phenylalanine or tryptophan. A D gene is named only where the DNA matches it firmly. Clone size is shown for a subset of rows, as once, few, many or a class of expanded clone.

J: TRBJ2-5; D: TRBD2; size: NA; V: TRBV14; CDR3: CASSQEGAWGGETQYF; DNA: TGTGCCAGCAGCCAAGAGGGAGCATGGGGGGGAGAGACCCAGTACTTC
J: TRBJ2-5; D: TRBD2; size: NA; V: TRBV7-7; CDR3: CASSPSLAGTQETQYF; DNA: TGTGCCAGCAGCCCAAGTCTAGCGGGAACCCAAGAGACCCAGTACTTC
J: TRBJ2-7; D: NA; size: NA; V: TRBV28; CDR3: CASSQWTGYEQYF; DNA: TGTGCCAGCAGTCAGTGGACGGGATACGAGCAGTACTTC
J: TRBJ1-2; D: NA; size: NA; V: TRBV10-3; CDR3: CAISGTAYGYTF; DNA: TGTGCCATCAGTGGGACAGCCTATGGCTACACCTTC
J: TRBJ2-7; D: NA; size: NA; V: TRBV7-2; CDR3: CASSSTRITSSYEQYF; DNA: TGTGCCAGCAGCTCTACCAGGATAACAAGCTCCTACGAGCAGTACTTC
J: TRBJ2-7; D: TRBD1; size: NA; V: TRBV19; CDR3: CASSTRQGPLFYEQYF; DNA: TGTGCCAGTAGTACACGACAGGGTCCCCTCTTCTACGAGCAGTACTTC
J: TRBJ2-7; D: TRBD1; size: NA; V: TRBV4-2; CDR3: CASSQDRTGTGGPGQYF; DNA: TGTGCCAGCAGCCAAGACCGAACCGGGACAGGAGGCCCCGGGCAGTACTTC
J: TRBJ2-3; D: NA; size: NA; V: TRBV29-1; CDR3: CSAGQGPVDTQYF; DNA: TGCAGCGCCGGCCAGGGGCCGGTAGATACGCAGTATTTT
J: TRBJ2-5; D: TRBD2; size: NA; V: TRBV5-4; CDR3: CASSLERGVQETQYF; DNA: TGTGCCAGCAGCTTGGAGCGGGGAGTGCAAGAGACCCAGTACTTC
J: TRBJ2-3; D: TRBD1; size: NA; V: TRBV5-1; CDR3: CASSLAGQLTDTQYF; DNA: TGCGCCAGCAGCTTGGCGGGACAGTTAACAGATACGCAGTATTTT
J: TRBJ2-1; D: NA; size: NA; V: TRBV19; CDR3: CASSGNYNEQFF; DNA: TGTGCCAGTAGCGGGAACTACAATGAGCAGTTCTTC
J: TRBJ2-7; D: TRBD2; size: NA; V: TRBV29-1; CDR3: CSATGTSAYEQYF; DNA: TGCAGCGCAACCGGGACTAGCGCGTACGAGCAGTACTTC
J: TRBJ1-5; D: NA; size: NA; V: TRBV4-1; CDR3: CASSQDEGPNQPQHF; DNA: TGCGCCAGCAGCCAAGATGAGGGTCCTAACCAGCCCCAGCATTTT
J: TRBJ2-2; D: TRBD1; size: NA; V: TRBV10-1; CDR3: CASRDFPRDRGGFKFLNTGELFF; DNA: TGCGCCAGCAGAGACTTCCCCCGCGACAGGGGAGGTTTTAAATTCTTGAACACCGGGGAGCTGTTTTTT
J: TRBJ2-1; D: NA; size: NA; V: TRBV2; CDR3: CASSRTQSFYNEQFF; DNA: TGTGCCAGCAGTCGTACCCAAAGCTTCTACAATGAGCAGTTCTTC
J: TRBJ1-1; D: NA; size: NA; V: TRBV28; CDR3: CASSLGRLNTEAFF; DNA: TGTGCCAGCAGTTTGGGCAGATTGAACACTGAAGCTTTCTTT
J: TRBJ1-5; D: NA; size: NA; V: TRBV2; CDR3: CASRNNRNQPQHF; DNA: TGTGCCAGCAGGAACAACCGCAATCAGCCCCAGCATTTT
J: TRBJ1-1; D: TRBD1; size: NA; V: TRBV7-9; CDR3: CASSSRGFPGQGLDTEAFF; DNA: TGTGCCAGCAGCTCTAGAGGTTTTCCGGGACAGGGCTTAGACACTGAAGCTTTCTTT
J: TRBJ2-7; D: TRBD1; size: few; V: TRBV7-9; CDR3: CASSLRTGYEQYF; DNA: TGTGCCAGCAGCTTAAGGACAGGATACGAGCAGTACTTC
J: TRBJ2-7; D: NA; size: NA; V: TRBV27; CDR3: CASSNGGTAYEQYF; DNA: TGTGCCAGCAGCAACGGCGGGACCGCCTACGAGCAGTACTTC
J: TRBJ2-7; D: TRBD2; size: NA; V: TRBV7-2; CDR3: CASSLVLAGGKDEQYF; DNA: TGTGCCAGCAGCTTAGTGCTAGCGGGGGGAAAAGACGAGCAGTACTTC